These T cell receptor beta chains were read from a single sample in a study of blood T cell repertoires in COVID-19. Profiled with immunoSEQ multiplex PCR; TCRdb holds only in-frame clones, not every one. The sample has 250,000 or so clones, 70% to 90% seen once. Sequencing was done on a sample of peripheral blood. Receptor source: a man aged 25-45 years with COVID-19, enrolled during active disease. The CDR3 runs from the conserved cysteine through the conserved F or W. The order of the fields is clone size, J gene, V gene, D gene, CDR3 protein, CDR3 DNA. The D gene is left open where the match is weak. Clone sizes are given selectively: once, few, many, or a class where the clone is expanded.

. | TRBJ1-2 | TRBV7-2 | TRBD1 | CASSLNSGGRGYTF | TGTGCCAGCAGCTTAAATTCAGGGGGCCGTGGCTACACCTTC
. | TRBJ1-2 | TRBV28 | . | CASSFGTKGYGYTF | TGTGCCAGCAGTTTTGGGACAAAAGGGTATGGCTACACCTTC
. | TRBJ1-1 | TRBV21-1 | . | CASSKGTGGFFNTEAFF | TGTGCCAGCAGCAAAGGGACAGGGGGCTTCTTTAACACTGAAGCTTTCTTT
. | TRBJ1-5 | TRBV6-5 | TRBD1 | CASRQGLGNQPQHF | TGTGCCAGCCGACAGGGTCTAGGCAATCAGCCCCAGCATTTT
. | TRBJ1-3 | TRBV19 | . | CASSFRAGNTIYF | TGTGCCAGTAGTTTTCGGGCTGGAAACACCATATATTTT
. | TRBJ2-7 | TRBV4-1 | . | CASSLHHPGTYEQYF | TGCGCCAGCAGCCTCCATCACCCCGGGACCTACGAGCAGTACTTC
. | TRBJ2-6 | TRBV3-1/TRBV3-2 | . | CASSQGFGIYSGANVLTF | TGTGCCAGCAGCCAGGGGTTCGGGATTTACTCTGGGGCCAACGTCCTGACTTTC
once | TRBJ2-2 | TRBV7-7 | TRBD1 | CASSLGWDRSRTGELFF | TGTGCCAGCAGCTTGGGATGGGACAGGTCGAGGACCGGGGAGCTGTTTTTT
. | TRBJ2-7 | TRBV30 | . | CAWKGDTAYEQYF | TGTGCCTGGAAGGGGGACACGGCCTACGAGCAGTACTTC
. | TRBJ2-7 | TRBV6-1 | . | CASSENRRHEQYF | TGTGCCAGCAGTGAAAATCGGCGGCACGAGCAGTACTTC
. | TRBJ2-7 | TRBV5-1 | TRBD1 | CASSPVGTGRYEQYF | TGCGCCAGCAGCCCGGTGGGGACAGGGCGATACGAGCAGTACTTC
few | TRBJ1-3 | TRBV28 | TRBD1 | CASSTRTGPGNTIYF | TGTGCCAGCAGCACTAGGACAGGGCCTGGAAACACCATATATTTT
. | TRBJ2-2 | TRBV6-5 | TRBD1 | CASSHRGLNTGELFF | TGTGCCAGCAGTCACAGGGGGCTAAACACCGGGGAGCTGTTTTTT
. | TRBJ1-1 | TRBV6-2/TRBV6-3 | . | CASSYSSPRMNTEAFF | TGTGCCAGCAGTTACTCCTCTCCGAGGATGAACACTGAAGCTTTCTTT
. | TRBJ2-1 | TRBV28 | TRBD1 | CASSGPGQGGDEQFF | TGTGCCAGCAGTGGACCGGGACAGGGGGGGGATGAGCAGTTCTTC
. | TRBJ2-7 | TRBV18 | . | CASSPTGTYEQYF | TGTGCCAGCTCACCGACAGGAACCTACGAGCAGTACTTC
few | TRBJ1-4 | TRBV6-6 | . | CASRTASGFREKLFF | TGTGCCAGCCGAACGGCGAGCGGGTTTCGTGAAAAACTGTTTTTT
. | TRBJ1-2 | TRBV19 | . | CASSPQGTQHYGYTF | TGTGCCAGTAGTCCCCAGGGGACACAGCACTATGGCTACACCTTC
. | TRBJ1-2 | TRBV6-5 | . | CATGNSPNYGYTF | TGTGCCACCGGGAACTCACCTAACTATGGCTACACCTTC
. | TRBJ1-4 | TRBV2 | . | CASSEREGGGKLFF | TGTGCCAGCAGTGAGAGGGAGGGGGGCGGAAAACTGTTTTTT
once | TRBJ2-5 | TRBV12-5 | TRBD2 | CASGLEAGSSQYF | TGTGCTAGTGGTTTGGAAGCGGGGAGTTCCCAGTACTTC
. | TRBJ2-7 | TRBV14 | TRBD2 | CASSRISGAREYF | TGTGCCAGCAGCCGGATTAGCGGGGCGCGGGAGTACTTC
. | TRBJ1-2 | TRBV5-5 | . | CASSLTGRGGYTF | TGTGCCAGCAGCTTGACAGGGAGGGGCGGCTACACCTTC
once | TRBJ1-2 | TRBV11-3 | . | CASSAPGGGGYTF | TGTGCCAGCAGCGCCCCCGGCGGCGGTGGCTACACCTTC
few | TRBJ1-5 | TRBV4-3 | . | CASSSGEGQPQHF | TGCGCCAGCAGCTCGGGGGAGGGTCAGCCCCAGCATTTT
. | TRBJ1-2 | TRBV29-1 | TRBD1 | CSAWTGPGYTF | TGCAGCGCCTGGACAGGGCCCGGCTACACCTTC
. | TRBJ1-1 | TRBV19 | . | CASSPGWGVRNTEAFF | TGTGCCAGTAGCCCGGGATGGGGAGTCCGGAACACTGAAGCTTTCTTT
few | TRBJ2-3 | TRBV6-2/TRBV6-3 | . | CASSYTDTGGPDTQYF | TGTGCCAGCAGTTATACGGACACGGGGGGCCCAGATACGCAGTATTTT
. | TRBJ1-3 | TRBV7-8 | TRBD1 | CASSPRRDRGLDSGNTIYF | TGTGCCAGCAGCCCCAGGCGGGACAGGGGTCTAGACTCTGGAAACACCATATATTTT
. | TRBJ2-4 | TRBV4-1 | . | CASSQGLGIQYF | TGCGCCAGCAGCCAAGGACTGGGCATTCAGTACTTC
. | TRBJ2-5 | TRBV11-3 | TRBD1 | CASSPGKDRRETQYF | TGTGCCAGCAGCCCAGGGAAGGACAGGAGAGAGACCCAGTACTTC
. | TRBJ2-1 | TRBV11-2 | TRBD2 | CASSFSGFPANEQFF | TGTGCCAGCAGCTTTAGCGGGTTTCCAGCCAATGAGCAGTTCTTC
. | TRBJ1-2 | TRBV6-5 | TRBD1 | CASSRRQGARGYTF | TGTGCCAGCTCGCGAAGACAGGGGGCTCGAGGCTACACCTTC
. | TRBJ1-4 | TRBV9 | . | CASSYGSTTNEKLFF | TGTGCCAGCAGCTACGGGTCTACAACTAATGAAAAACTGTTTTTT
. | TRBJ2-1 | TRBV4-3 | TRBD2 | CASSLGLAGYNEQFF | TGCGCCAGCAGCCTTGGACTAGCGGGGTACAATGAGCAGTTCTTC
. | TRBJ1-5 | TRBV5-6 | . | CASSSWTVYQPQHF | TGTGCCAGCAGCTCTTGGACAGTATATCAGCCCCAGCATTTT
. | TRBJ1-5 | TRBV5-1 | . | CASSRDGTSNQPQHF | TGCGCCAGCAGCAGGGACGGGACAAGCAATCAGCCCCAGCATTTT
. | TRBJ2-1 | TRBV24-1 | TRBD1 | CATSETGTGVDNEQFF | TGTGCCACCAGTGAGACCGGGACAGGGGTCGACAATGAGCAGTTCTTC
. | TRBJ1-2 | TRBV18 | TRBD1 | CASSPDRVRYGYTF | TGTGCCAGCTCGCCGGACAGGGTTCGGTATGGCTACACCTTC
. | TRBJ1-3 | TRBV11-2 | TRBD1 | CASSLVGTVAGNTIYF | TGTGCCAGCAGCTTAGTAGGGACAGTTGCTGGAAACACCATATATTTT
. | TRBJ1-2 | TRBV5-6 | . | CASSPGQGVNYGYTF | TGTGCCAGCAGCCCGGGACAAGGGGTCAACTATGGCTACACCTTC
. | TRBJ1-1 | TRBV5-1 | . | CASSLAGGEAFF | TGCGCCAGCAGCTTGGCCGGCGGTGAAGCTTTCTTT
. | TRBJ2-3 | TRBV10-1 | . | CASPGGETGPDTQYF | TGCGCCAGTCCGGGGGGGGAGACAGGGCCAGATACGCAGTATTTT
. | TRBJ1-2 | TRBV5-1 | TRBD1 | CASSLMTGGDGYTF | TGCGCCAGCAGCTTGATGACAGGGGGCGATGGCTACACCTTC
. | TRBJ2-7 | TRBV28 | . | CASSWTFNGEQYF | TGTGCCAGCAGTTGGACATTTAACGGCGAGCAGTACTTC
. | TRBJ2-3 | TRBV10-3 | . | CAINRAREDTQYF | TGTGCCATCAACAGGGCGCGAGAAGATACGCAGTATTTT
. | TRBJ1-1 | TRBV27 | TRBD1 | CASSPRLGQGPTEAFF | TGTGCCAGCAGTCCGCGGCTGGGACAGGGTCCCACTGAAGCTTTCTTT
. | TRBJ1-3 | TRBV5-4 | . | CASSLGGTANSGNTIYF | TGTGCCAGCAGCTTGGGGGGGACTGCGAACTCTGGAAACACCATATATTTT
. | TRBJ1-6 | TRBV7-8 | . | CASSFVQGSYNSPLHF | TGTGCCAGCAGCTTTGTGCAGGGCTCCTATAATTCACCCCTCCACTTT
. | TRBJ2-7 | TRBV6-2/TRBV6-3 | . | CASSQQAYEQYF | TGTGCCAGCAGTCAACAGGCCTACGAGCAGTACTTC
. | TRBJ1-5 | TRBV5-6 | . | CASSSAGTSNQPQHF | TGTGCCAGCAGCTCCGCCGGGACAAGCAATCAGCCCCAGCATTTT
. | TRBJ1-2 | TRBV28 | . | CASKDQMSTGYGYTF | TGTGCCAGCAAGGATCAGATGTCCACGGGCTATGGCTACACCTTC
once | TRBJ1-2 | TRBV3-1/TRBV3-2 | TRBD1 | CASSSPGQGRNGYTF | TGTGCCAGCAGTTCTCCGGGACAGGGACGGAATGGCTACACCTTC
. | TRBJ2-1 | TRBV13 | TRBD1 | CASSWDRGRIYNEQFF | TGTGCCAGCAGCTGGGACAGGGGGCGAATTTACAATGAGCAGTTCTTC
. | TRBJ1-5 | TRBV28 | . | CASVVGGGQPQHF | TGTGCCAGCGTAGTAGGGGGGGGGCAGCCCCAGCATTTT
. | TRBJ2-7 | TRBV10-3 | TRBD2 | CAISDLAGDTYEQYF | TGTGCCATCAGTGACCTAGCGGGAGATACCTACGAGCAGTACTTC